This passage covers 2 T cell receptor beta chains from one sample sequenced in a study of cytomegalovirus exposure and HLA in healthy donors (TCRdb year 2017). To prepare the library, the immunoSEQ multiplex PCR assay was applied. For the multiplex PCR, a mixture combining 60 forward primers for TCR Vbeta segments and 13 reverse primers for TCR Jbeta segments was used. TCRdb stores this immuneACCESS table with in-frame sequences only. Part of the clones is absent; in the studies checked, under half of the shortfall reflects unresolved V genes, and no reason is known for the rest. Within this sample are around 170,000 clones, with 77% of them counted one time only. In total, the top ten clones hold roughly 1.5% of the sample. Sample: PBMCs. The receptors here all came from a man younger than 35 in good health and CMV-seronegative.

The chain is built from TRBV5-5 and TRBJ1-2, with unresolved D. Trimming stripped 0 bases from V and 4 bases from J, with 4 bases between. Per germline, CDR1 SGHKS and CDR2 YYEKEE (reference sequence). This CDR3 has 12 residues. CDR3 sequence: CASSLAVYGYTF. CDR3 DNA sequence: TGTGCCAGCAGCTTGGCGGTCTATGGCTACACCTTC.

The rearrangement links TRBV5-1 to TRBJ2-3, with D tentatively TRBD2 (6 bases). The CDR3 has 15 residues. Germline assignment: CDR1 SGHRS and CDR2 YFSETQ. The V and J ends lost 4 bases and 5 bases respectively, with 17 bases between them. CDR3 amino acids: CASSLGNLGGDTQYF. The CDR3 coding sequence is TGCGCCAGCAGCCTGGGTAACCTCGGGGGAGATACGCAGTATTTT.